Listed below are T cell receptor beta chains from one sample, sequenced in a study of blood T cell repertoires in COVID-19. Sequencing used immunoSEQ multiplex PCR; TCRdb keeps in-frame clones, though not all of them. Of hundreds of thousands of clones detected, 65% to 85% appear once; the ten largest clones hold approximately 3.6%. Sample: PBMCs or T cells enriched from blood (not recorded which). The origin of the receptors is a woman in her fifties or sixties who had recovered from COVID-19. CDR3s include the opening cysteine and the closing phenylalanine or tryptophan. A D gene is named only where the DNA matches it firmly. Part of the rows lack a size; the others show once, few, many or a class for expanded clones.

V,D,J,size,CDR3,DNA
TRBV25-1,-,TRBJ2-3,-,CASSGTVNTQYF,TGTGCCAGCAGTGGAACGGTGAATACGCAGTATTTT
TRBV6-2/TRBV6-3,-,TRBJ1-1,-,CASSYGTHTEAFF,TGTGCCAGCAGTTACGGGACACACACTGAAGCTTTCTTT
TRBV5-4,TRBD1,TRBJ2-2,-,CASSLRQGANGELFF,TGTGCCAGCAGCTTACGGCAGGGGGCTAACGGGGAGCTGTTTTTT
TRBV29-1,TRBD1,TRBJ2-3,-,CSVDRGQGRTDTQYF,TGCAGCGTCGACCGAGGACAGGGTAGGACAGATACGCAGTATTTT
TRBV24-1,TRBD2,TRBJ2-3,-,CATSDSGGRSTDTQYF,TGTGCCACCAGTGATTCGGGGGGGCGTAGCACAGATACGCAGTATTTT
TRBV6-5,TRBD1,TRBJ1-2,once,CASSYSGQGELGYTF,TGTGCCAGCAGTTACTCGGGACAGGGGGAGCTTGGCTACACCTTC
TRBV29-1,TRBD1,TRBJ2-7,-,CSAEGQGSYEQYF,TGCAGCGCTGAGGGACAGGGCTCCTACGAGCAGTACTTC
TRBV6-4,-,TRBJ2-1,-,CASTNQGGGTYNEQFF,TGTGCCAGCACCAACCAAGGGGGTGGAACCTACAATGAGCAGTTCTTC
TRBV7-3,-,TRBJ1-1,-,CASSLNSLNTEAFF,TGTGCCAGCAGCTTAAACTCTCTGAACACTGAAGCTTTCTTT
TRBV11-3,TRBD1,TRBJ2-1,-,CASSLYGQGASEQFF,TGTGCCAGCAGCTTATACGGACAGGGGGCTAGTGAGCAGTTCTTC
TRBV28,-,TRBJ1-1,once,CASSLAGGSGDTEAFF,TGTGCCAGCAGTTTAGCTGGGGGATCGGGGGACACTGAAGCTTTCTTT